This passage covers 7 T cell receptor beta chains from one sample sequenced in a study of blood T cell repertoires in COVID-19. Assay used: immunoSEQ multiplex PCR; TCRdb lists only in-frame clones, some missing. The profile shows roughly 81,000 clones, over 75% of them singletons. Sequencing was performed on peripheral blood. The receptors were gathered from a woman of 80 years or more with COVID-19, enrolled during active disease.

V gene TRBV19 combines with J gene TRBJ2-5; TRBD1 matches at 7 bases. Germline V gene sequence: CDR1 LNHDA, CDR2 SQIVND (reference sequence). The CDR3 length is 12 residues. Losses at the gene ends were 9 bases for V and 5 bases for J; bases not matched to a gene: 6. The CDR3 bases are TGTGCCAGCAGGGGGTCCTCGGAGACCCAGTACTTC. As protein: CASRGSSETQYF.

The V call is TRBV5-1, the J call TRBJ2-2; 7 bases fit TRBD1. The ends lost 5 bases at V and 7 bases at J; junction bases unmatched: 8. The germline V gene encodes CDR1 SGHRS and CDR2 YFSETQ. This CDR3 is built from 14 residues. CDR3: CASRVEQGDGELFF. The CDR3 DNA reads as TGCGCCAGCAGAGTGGAGCAGGGGGACGGGGAGCTGTTTTTT.

The gene calls are TRBV18 and TRBJ1-1, with 9 bases lining up with TRBD1. CDR3 length: 15 amino acids. The germline V gene encodes CDR1 KGHSH and CDR2 LQKENI. J was trimmed by 3 bases and V by 3 bases; bases with no gene match: 5. In DNA form, the CDR3 reads TGTGCCAGCTCACCTTTTAGACAGGGGGACACTGAAGCTTTCTTT. This gives the protein CASSPFRQGDTEAFF.

The chain is built from TRBV19 and TRBJ1-1, with TRBD1 as a possible D gene (5 bases). The CDR3 totals 14 residues. V gave up 2 bases and J gave up 4 bases, with 11 bases separating them. Germline V gene lookup returns CDR1 LNHDA and CDR2 SQIVND (reference sequence). CDR3 bases: TGTGCCAGTAGTATAATTGCAGGGCTCACTGAAGCTTTCTTT. As protein: CASSIIAGLTEAFF. Full variable domain (remainder filled in from reference TRBV19 and TRBJ1-1): DGGITQSPKYLFRKEGQNVTLSCEQNLNHDAMYWYRQDPGQGLRLIYYSQIVNDFQKGDIAEGYSVSREKKESFPLTVTSAQKNPTAFYLCASSIIAGLTEAFFGQGTRLTVV.

V and J are TRBV7-2 and TRBJ2-5; D may be TRBD2 (6 bases). This CDR3 comprises 16 residues. Looked up from germline, CDR1 is SGHTA and CDR2 is FQGNSA. V lost 0 bases, J lost 5 bases, and 16 bases lay in between. The CDR3: CASSLAAGYSWETQYF. CDR3 bases: TGTGCCAGCAGCTTAGCGGCGGGATATTCGTGGGAGACCCAGTACTTC.

The chain couples TRBV18 to TRBJ2-7; 9 nucleotides align to TRBD2. Germline values: CDR1 KGHSH, CDR2 LQKENI. CDR3 length: 16 amino acids. Trimming took 1 base from V and 6 from J; bases not matched to a gene: 10. The DNA for the CDR3 is TGTGCCAGCTCACCACTGGTATGGCTAGCGGGAAGCGAGCAGTACTTC. The encoded protein is CASSPLVWLAGSEQYF.

The CDR3, as DNA: TGTGCCAGCAGCGTAGACACAGGGATCGGCTATGGCTACACCTTC. This sequence encodes CASSVDTGIGYGYTF. V gene TRBV9 combines with J gene TRBJ1-2; the D gene is possibly TRBD1 (6 bases). From germline, CDR1 is SGDLS and CDR2 YYNGEE. The V end was cut by 0 bases, the J end by 4 bases, with 13 bases between. CDR3 size: 15 residues.